This entry is about one T cell receptor beta chain. Antigen unknown. This sample stems from a study of cytomegalovirus exposure and HLA in healthy donors. V was cut by 4 bases and J by 2 bases, with 5 bases left in between. Germline CDR1 is GTSNPN and CDR2 is SVGIG (reference sequence). The CDR3 consists of 12 residues. Findings and caveats of the study: The authors later found most CMV-associated TCR beta chains appeared HLA-restricted. A previous analysis found most TCR beta V segments productive roughly 87% or roughly 30% of the time. Presence/absence analyses rested on an assumption that sequencing depth was roughly uniform across donors. Listed as cytomegalovirus-associated were 150 to 200 TCR beta chains.

It was with 60 Vbeta and 13 Jbeta primers that the PCR ran. Sequencing was performed with immunoSEQ multiplex PCR; in TCRdb, only in-frame clones are kept and a portion is missing. Among roughly 100,000 clones listed, 82% were seen once. The V gene is TRBV30, the J gene TRBJ2-2; no definite D call. The sample consisted of PBMCs. The receptor comes from a man aged 45 to 65 in good health and CMV-seronegative. The CDR3 DNA follows: TGTGCCTGGACAGATAACACCGGGGAGCTGTTTTTT. As protein: CAWTDNTGELFF. The whole variable domain, filled in from reference TRBV30 and TRBJ2-2, reads SQTIHQWPATLVQPVGSPLSLECTVEGTSNPNLYWYRQAAGRGLQLLFYSVGIGQISSEVPQNLSASRPQDRQFILSSKKLLLSDSGFYLCAWTDNTGELFFGEGSRLTVL.